The present TCR beta chain was sequenced within a study of T cell changes during pregnancy in multiple sclerosis. Assay used: immunoSEQ multiplex PCR; TCRdb lists only in-frame clones, some missing. The table records approximately 100,000 clones, roughly 92% of them present only once. J gave up 2 bases and V 5 bases, and 5 bases lay outside the gene matches. Germline V gives CDR1 WNHNN, CDR2 SYGVQD (reference sequence). This CDR3 is 15 amino acids long. Material: peripheral blood, obtained in the second trimester of pregnancy. This rearrangement joins TRBV10-1 to TRBJ1-3, with TRBD1 matching over 8 bases. The TCR originated in a female donor with multiple sclerosis, enrolled in a pregnancy study. The CDR3 nucleotides read TGCGCCAGCAGTACCCACAGGGGGACTGGAAACACCATATATTTT. As protein: CASSTHRGTGNTIYF.